This note documents a single T cell receptor beta chain sequence. These data are taken from a study of blood T cell repertoires in COVID-19. Study details: Researchers got acute and convalescent COVID-19 samples from the United States, Italy and Spain.

Sequenced by immunoSEQ multiplex PCR; TCRdb stores in-frame clones only, minus some. The sample consists of just under 80,000 clones, around 84% of them appearing once. V dropped 6 bases and J dropped 1 base, with 9 bases sitting between them. CDR3 length equals 13 residues. Germline CDR1 and CDR2: MNHEY and SVGAGI. The sequence was collected from a woman between 65 and 79 years old with acute or convalescent COVID-19. This chain uses TRBV6-5 with TRBJ1-1; D not resolved. The sample comprised peripheral blood. For the CDR3, the DNA is TGTGCCAGCAGGTTGCAGGAGAACACTGAAGCTTTCTTT. Protein: CASRLQENTEAFF.